The present T cell receptor (beta chain) was sequenced within a study of cytomegalovirus exposure and HLA in healthy donors. Study results and caveats: Subsequent analysis revealed that first-cohort TCR clusters tended to co-occur in the 100 to 150 validation repertoires. In vitro testing confirmed a few CMV-associated chains as specific for CMV antigens.

Sequencing was performed with immunoSEQ multiplex PCR; in TCRdb, only in-frame clones are kept and a portion is missing. The table lists over 150,000 clones, about 79% of them singletons. This CDR3 region has 13 residues. Germline CDR1 MNHNY, CDR2 SVGAGI (reference sequence). V lost 6 bases, J lost 2 bases, and 3 bases stayed unmatched. For this clone: Its specificity is unknown.

Input material: PBMCs. The V gene is TRBV6-6, the J gene TRBJ2-7; 8 bases agree with TRBD1. The source is a woman aged 25 to 45 in good health and CMV-seropositive. The CDR3 loop reads CASRLTGAYEQYF. The CDR3 nucleotides read TGTGCCAGCAGGCTGACAGGGGCCTACGAGCAGTACTTC.